The T cell receptor (beta chain) under discussion was sequenced for a study of blood T cell repertoires in COVID-19. The wider study: Specimens from acute and convalescent COVID-19 originated in the United States, Italy and Spain. The cDNA or gDNA used as material had been derived from T cells, B-cell-depleted T cells, or PBMCs.

As originally analysed: Amplified reference gene primers provided the basis for estimating nucleated cell counts. Using immunoSEQ multiplex PCR, the repertoire was profiled, and TCRdb retains in-frame clones only, with some absent. V and J calls and clone size are given by that table; D and trimming were obtained from the DNA. The table has 200,000 to 300,000 clones, 80% to 90% seen once. Germline V gene sequence: CDR1 SGHNT, CDR2 YENEEA. The CDR3 covers 14 residues. Germline trimming cut 3 bases from V and 2 bases from J; bases unmatched to any gene: 2. The chain carries TRBV11-3 and TRBJ1-1; the match to TRBD1 covers 8 bases. The clonotype comes from a woman in her thirties or forties with acute or convalescent COVID-19. The sequenced sample consisted of peripheral blood. CDR3 residues: CASSLGQVNTEAFF. The CDR3 DNA sequence: TGTGCCAGCAGCTTGGGACAGGTAAACACTGAAGCTTTCTTT.